The TCR beta chain described here comes from a study of T cell responses to AZD1222 COVID-19 vaccine. Assay: immunoSEQ multiplex PCR; the TCRdb copy retains only in-frame clones and omits some. The table includes about 140,000 clones, approximately 93% detected once. Study observations and caveats: Spike-specific TCR repertoires showed rising breadth and depth after two AZD1222 doses. No repertoire was sampled before or during the peak T cell response, only after it.

Trimming cost V 6 bases and J 5 bases, with 10 bases left between them. The CDR3 is 12 residues long. Germline values: CDR1 MDHEN, CDR2 SYDVKM. Note on this clone: Its target is not known. Different DNA sequences within this sample yield the same CDR3.

The receptor's source is an adult in good health. The genes are TRBV28 and TRBJ1-1; D remains ambiguous. This material consisted of peripheral blood, taken on day 0 of MenACWY control vaccination. The CDR3: CASSLLSTEAFF. The CDR3 DNA is TGTGCCAGCAGCCTGCTGTCGACTGAAGCTTTCTTT.